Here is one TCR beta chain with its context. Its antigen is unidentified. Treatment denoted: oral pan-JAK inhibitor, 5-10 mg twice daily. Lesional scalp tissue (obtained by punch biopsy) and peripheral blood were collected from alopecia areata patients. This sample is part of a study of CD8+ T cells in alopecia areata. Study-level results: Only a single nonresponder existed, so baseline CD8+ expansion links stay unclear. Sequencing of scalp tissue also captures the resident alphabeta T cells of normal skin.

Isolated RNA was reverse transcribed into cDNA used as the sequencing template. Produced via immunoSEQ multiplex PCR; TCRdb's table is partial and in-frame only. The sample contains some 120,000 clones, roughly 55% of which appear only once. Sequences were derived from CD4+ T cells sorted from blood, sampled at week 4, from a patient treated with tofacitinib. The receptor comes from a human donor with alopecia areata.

CDR3 region: CASRTGTDRYEQYF. The CDR3 nucleotides read TGCGCCAGCAGGACCGGGACAGACCGATACGAGCAGTACTTC. This rearrangement joins TRBV5-1 to TRBJ2-7; 7 nucleotides match TRBD1. The germline gives CDR1 SGHRS, CDR2 YFSETQ. The J segment lost 4 bases and the V segment lost 5 bases, leaving 9 bases of the junction unmatched. The CDR3 has 14 amino acids.